This record covers a single TCR beta chain. Its antigen is currently unknown. The data are from a study of T cells in Graves' hyperthyroidism and ophthalmopathy. Amplified TCR beta CDR3 regions came from RNA transcripts. The TCR CDR3 was amplified in a first-round RT-PCR using the HTBI primer set. TCRdb processed the multiplex PCR reads anew with MiXCR; each CDR3 protein has one entry. The sample includes 550,000 to 600,000 distinct CDR3 sequences, roughly 50% of them seen just once. General study results and limits: Separating ophthalmopathy from stable hyperthyroidism was achieved by a 13 V-J model.

The source material was peripheral blood or thyroid tissue (not recorded which). The source of this sequence is an adult woman with Graves' disease, either hyperthyroidism or ophthalmopathy (not recorded which).

The CDR3 spells CASRRLRNEQFF. The DNA of the CDR3 is TGTGCCAGCAGGCGTCTTAGAAATGAGCAGTTCTTC. This chain connects TRBV7-2 to TRBJ2-7; D unclear. The J call may be in error: the DNA end matches TRBJ2-1 better. This CDR3 has 12 residues. Germline lookup yields CDR1 SGHTA and CDR2 FQGNSA.